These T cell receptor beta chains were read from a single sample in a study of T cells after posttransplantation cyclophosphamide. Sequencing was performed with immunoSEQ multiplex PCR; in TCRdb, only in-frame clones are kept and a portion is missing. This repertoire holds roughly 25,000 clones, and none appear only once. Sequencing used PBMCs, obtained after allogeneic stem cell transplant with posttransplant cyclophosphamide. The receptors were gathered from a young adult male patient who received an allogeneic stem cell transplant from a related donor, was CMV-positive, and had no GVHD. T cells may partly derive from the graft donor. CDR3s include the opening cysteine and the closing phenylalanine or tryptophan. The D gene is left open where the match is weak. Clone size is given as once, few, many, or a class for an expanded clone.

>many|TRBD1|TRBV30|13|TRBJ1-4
CAWTGQSNEKLFF
TGTGCCTGGACGGGACAGAGTAATGAAAAACTGTTTTTT
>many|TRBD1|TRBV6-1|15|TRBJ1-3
CASSEATGTGNTIYF
TGTGCCAGCAGTGAAGCGACAGGGACCGGAAACACCATATATTTT
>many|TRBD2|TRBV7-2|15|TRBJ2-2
CASSSRRGGHGELFF
TGTGCCAGCAGCTCCCGTCGGGGGGGCCACGGGGAGCTGTTTTTT
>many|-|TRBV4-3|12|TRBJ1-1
CASSQGGVEAFF
TGCGCCAGCAGCCAAGGGGGGGTGGAAGCTTTCTTT
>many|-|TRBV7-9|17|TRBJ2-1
CASSTPNDWSSYNEQFF
TGTGCCAGCAGCACTCCTAATGACTGGAGCTCCTACAATGAGCAGTTCTTC
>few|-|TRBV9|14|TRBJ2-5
CASSPGQPQETQYF
TGTGCCAGCAGCCCAGGACAGCCCCAAGAGACCCAGTACTTC
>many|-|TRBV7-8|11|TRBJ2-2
CASSPQGVLFF
TGTGCCAGCAGCCCCCAAGGAGTGCTGTTTTTT
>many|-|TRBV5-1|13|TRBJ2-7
CASSARGGDEQYF
TGCGCCAGCAGCGCCAGGGGAGGGGACGAGCAGTACTTC
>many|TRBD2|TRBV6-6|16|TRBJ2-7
CASSYSSRLAGDEQYF
TGTGCCAGCAGTTACTCGAGCCGGCTAGCGGGAGACGAGCAGTACTTC
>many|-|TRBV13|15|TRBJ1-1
CASSLGGRGKSEAFF
TGTGCCAGCAGCTTAGGGGGGCGCGGGAAGTCGGAAGCTTTCTTT
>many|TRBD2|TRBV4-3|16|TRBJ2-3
CASSQSITSGTDTQYF
TGCGCCAGCAGCCAAAGCATAACTAGCGGCACAGATACGCAGTATTTT
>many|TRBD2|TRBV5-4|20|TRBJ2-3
CASSFRAGGGGRRSTDTQYF
TGTGCCAGCAGCTTTAGGGCGGGTGGTGGCGGGAGAAGGAGCACAGATACGCAGTATTTT
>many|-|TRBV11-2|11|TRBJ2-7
CASRSGREQYF
TGTGCCAGCAGAAGCGGACGAGAGCAGTACTTC